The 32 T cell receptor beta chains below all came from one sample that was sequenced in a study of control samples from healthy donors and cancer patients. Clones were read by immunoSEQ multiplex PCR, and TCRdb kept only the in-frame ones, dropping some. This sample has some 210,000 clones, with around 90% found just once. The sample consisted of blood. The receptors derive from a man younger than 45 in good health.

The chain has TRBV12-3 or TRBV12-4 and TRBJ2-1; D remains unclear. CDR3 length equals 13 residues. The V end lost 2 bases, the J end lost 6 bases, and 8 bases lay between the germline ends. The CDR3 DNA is TGTGCCAGCAGTTTACTCCTCCCCAATGAGCAGTTCTTC. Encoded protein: CASSLLLPNEQFF.

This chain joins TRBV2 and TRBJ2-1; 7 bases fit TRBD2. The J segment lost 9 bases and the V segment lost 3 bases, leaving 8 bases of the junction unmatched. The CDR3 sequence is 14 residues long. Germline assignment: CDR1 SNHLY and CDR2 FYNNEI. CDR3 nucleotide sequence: TGTGCCAGCAGTGACCCCGGACTAGGGTCTGAGCAGTTCTTC. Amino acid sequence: CASSDPGLGSEQFF.

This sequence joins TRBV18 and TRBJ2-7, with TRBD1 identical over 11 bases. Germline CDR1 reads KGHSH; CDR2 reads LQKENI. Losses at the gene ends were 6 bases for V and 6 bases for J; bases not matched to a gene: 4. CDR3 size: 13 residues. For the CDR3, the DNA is TGTGCCAGCTCTGGGACAGGGGGGGTCGAGCAGTACTTC. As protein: CASSGTGGVEQYF. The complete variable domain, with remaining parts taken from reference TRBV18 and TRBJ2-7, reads NAGVMQNPRHLVRRRGQEARLRCSPMKGHSHVYWYRQLPEEGLKFMVYLQKENIIDESGMPKERFSAEFPKEGPSILRIQQVVRGDSAAYFCASSGTGGVEQYFGPGTRLTVT.

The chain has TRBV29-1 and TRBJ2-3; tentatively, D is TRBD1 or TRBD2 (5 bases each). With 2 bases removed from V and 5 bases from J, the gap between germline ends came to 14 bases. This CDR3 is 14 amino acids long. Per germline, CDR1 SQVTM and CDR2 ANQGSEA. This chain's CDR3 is CSVELTVGGDTQYF. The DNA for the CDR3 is TGCAGCGTTGAATTGACAGTCGGAGGAGATACGCAGTATTTT.

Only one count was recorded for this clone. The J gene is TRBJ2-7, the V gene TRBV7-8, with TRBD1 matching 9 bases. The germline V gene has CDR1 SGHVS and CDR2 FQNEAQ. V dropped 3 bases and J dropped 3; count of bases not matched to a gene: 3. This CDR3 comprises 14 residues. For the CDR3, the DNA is TGTGCCAGCAGCTTGGGACAGGGCTTCTACGAGCAGTACTTC. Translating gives CASSLGQGFYEQYF.

DNA for the CDR3: TGTGCCAGCAGCCCCCGGGCCTCGGGTTCACCCCTCCACTTT. Translation: CASSPRASGSPLHF. The chain carries TRBV5-8 and TRBJ1-6, with unresolved D. V lost 4 bases and J lost 9, with 14 bases in between. Germline CDR1 and CDR2: SGHTS and YDEGEE. This CDR3 has 14 amino acids.

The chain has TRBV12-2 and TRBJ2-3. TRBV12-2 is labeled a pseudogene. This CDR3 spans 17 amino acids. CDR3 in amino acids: CASRRKSVRASTDTQYF. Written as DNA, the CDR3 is TGTGCAAGTCGCCGGAAATCTGTCCGGGCCTCCACAGATACGCAGTATTTT.

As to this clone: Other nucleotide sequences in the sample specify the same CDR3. As DNA, the CDR3 is TGTGCCAGCAGATCTAGCGGGGGGGCGTACGAGCAGTACTTC. Translation: CASRSSGGAYEQYF. The V call is TRBV2, the J call TRBJ2-7; the match to TRBD2 covers 12 bases. CDR3 length: 14 residues. Germline CDR1 is SNHLY and CDR2 is FYNNEI. V was pared by 6 bases and J by 4 bases, with 4 bases of the junction left unmatched.

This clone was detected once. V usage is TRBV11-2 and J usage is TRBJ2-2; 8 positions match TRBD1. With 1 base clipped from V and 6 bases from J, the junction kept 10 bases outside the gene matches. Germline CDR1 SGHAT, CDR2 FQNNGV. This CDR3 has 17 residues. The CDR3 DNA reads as TGTGCCAGCAGCTTAGGACCAGGGGGCTTTGGCGCCGGGGAGCTGTTTTTT. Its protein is CASSLGPGGFGAGELFF. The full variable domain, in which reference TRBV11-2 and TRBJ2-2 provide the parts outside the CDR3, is EAGVAQSPRYKIIEKRQSVAFWCNPISGHATLYWYQQILGQGPKLLIQFQNNGVVDDSQLPKDRFSAERLKGVDSTLKIQPAKLEDSAVYLCASSLGPGGFGAGELFFGEGSRLTVL.

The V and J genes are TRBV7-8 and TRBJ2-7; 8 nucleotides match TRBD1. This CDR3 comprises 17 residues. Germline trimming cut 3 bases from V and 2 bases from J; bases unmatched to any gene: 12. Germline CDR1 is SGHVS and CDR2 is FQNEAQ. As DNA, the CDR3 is TGTGCCAGCAGCTTTAGTTTGCGACAGGGGTCTCCCTACGAGCAGTACTTC. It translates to CASSFSLRQGSPYEQYF.

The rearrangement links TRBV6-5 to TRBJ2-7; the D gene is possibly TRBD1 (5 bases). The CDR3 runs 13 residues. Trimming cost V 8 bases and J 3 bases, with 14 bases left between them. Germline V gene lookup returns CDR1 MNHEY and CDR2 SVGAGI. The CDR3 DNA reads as TGTGCCAGCCAGTCAGGGTATAGCTACGAGCAGTACTTC. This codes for CASQSGYSYEQYF.

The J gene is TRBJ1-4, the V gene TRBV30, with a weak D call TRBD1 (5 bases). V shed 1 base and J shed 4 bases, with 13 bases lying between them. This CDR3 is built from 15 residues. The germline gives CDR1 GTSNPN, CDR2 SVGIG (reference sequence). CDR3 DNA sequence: TGTGCCTGGAGTGAAGGGACGGCAATTAATGAAAAACTGTTTTTT. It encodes CAWSEGTAINEKLFF.

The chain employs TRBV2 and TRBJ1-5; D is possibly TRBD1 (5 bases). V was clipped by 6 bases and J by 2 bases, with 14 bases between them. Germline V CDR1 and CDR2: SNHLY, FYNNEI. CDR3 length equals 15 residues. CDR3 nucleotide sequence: TGTGCCAGCAGATTCCGGGACTTGGGCAATCAGCCCCAGCATTTT. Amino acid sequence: CASRFRDLGNQPQHF.

The chain's CDR3 is CASSSRGGRTEAFF. CDR3 coding DNA: TGTGCCAGCAGCTCACGAGGGGGTAGAACTGAAGCTTTCTTT. The rearrangement links TRBV7-9 to TRBJ1-1; a weak D match, TRBD1 (6 bases). Trimming left V 4 bases short and J 5 bases short, with 14 bases between. CDR1 is SEHNR, CDR2 FQNEAQ, per germline (reference sequence). The CDR3 totals 14 residues.

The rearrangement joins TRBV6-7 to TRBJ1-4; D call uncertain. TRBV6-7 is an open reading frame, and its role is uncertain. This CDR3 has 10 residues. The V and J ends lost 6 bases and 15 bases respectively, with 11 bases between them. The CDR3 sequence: CASSQKKVFF. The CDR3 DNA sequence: TGTGCCAGCAGCCAGAAAAAGGTGTTTTTT.

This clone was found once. The CDR3 sequence is CASSEQAGELFF. The CDR3 coding sequence is TGCGCCAGCAGTGAGCAGGCCGGGGAGCTGTTTTTT. The gene calls are TRBV10-1 and TRBJ2-2; D remains ambiguous. The CDR3 is 12 residues long. In germline, CDR1 is WNHNN, CDR2 SYGVQD (reference sequence). Trimming left V 2 bases short and J 6 bases short, with 4 bases between.

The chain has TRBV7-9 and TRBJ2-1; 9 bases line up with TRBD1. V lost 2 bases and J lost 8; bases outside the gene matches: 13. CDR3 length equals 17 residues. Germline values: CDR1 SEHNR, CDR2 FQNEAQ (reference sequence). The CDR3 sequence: CASSLSPGQGLVDEQFF. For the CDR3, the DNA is TGTGCCAGCAGCTTATCCCCGGGACAGGGCTTGGTGGATGAGCAGTTCTTC. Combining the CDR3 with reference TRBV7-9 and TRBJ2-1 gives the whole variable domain DTGVSQNPRHKITKRGQNVTFRCDPISEHNRLYWYRQTLGQGPEFLTYFQNEAQLEKSRLLSDRFSAERPKGSFSTLEIQRTEQGDSAMYLCASSLSPGQGLVDEQFFGPGTRLTVL.

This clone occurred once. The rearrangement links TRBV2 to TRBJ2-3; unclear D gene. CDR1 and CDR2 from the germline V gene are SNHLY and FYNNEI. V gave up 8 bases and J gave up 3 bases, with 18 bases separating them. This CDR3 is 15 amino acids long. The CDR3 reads CASGSRWAGTDTQYF. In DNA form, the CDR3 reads TGTGCCAGCGGATCCCGTTGGGCCGGGACAGATACGCAGTATTTT.

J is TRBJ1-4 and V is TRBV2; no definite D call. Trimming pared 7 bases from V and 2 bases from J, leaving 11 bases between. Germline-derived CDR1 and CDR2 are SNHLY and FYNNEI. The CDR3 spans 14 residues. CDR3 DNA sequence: TGTGCCAGCACTAGACTGGGGACTAATGAAAAACTGTTTTTT. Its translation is CASTRLGTNEKLFF.

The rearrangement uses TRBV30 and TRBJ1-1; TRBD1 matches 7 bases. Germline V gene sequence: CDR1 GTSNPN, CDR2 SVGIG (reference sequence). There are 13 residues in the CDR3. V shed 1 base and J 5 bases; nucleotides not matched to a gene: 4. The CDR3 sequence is CAWSAGGRTEAFF. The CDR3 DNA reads TGTGCCTGGAGTGCAGGGGGAAGAACTGAAGCTTTCTTT.

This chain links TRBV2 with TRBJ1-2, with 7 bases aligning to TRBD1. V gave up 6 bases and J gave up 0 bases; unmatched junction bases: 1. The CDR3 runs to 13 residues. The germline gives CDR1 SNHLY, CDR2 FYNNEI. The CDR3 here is CASSDRANYGYTF. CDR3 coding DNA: TGTGCCAGCAGCGACAGGGCTAACTATGGCTACACCTTC.

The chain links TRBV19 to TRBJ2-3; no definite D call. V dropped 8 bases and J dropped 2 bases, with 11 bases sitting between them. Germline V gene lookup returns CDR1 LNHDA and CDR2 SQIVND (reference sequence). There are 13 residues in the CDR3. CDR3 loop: CASQPPSTDTQYF. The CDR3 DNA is TGTGCCAGTCAGCCCCCCTCCACAGATACGCAGTATTTT.

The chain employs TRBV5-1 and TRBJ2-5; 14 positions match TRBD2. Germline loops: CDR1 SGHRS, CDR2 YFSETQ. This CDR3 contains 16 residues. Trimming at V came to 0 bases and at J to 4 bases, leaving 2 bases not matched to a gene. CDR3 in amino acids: CASSLEGTSGGETQYF. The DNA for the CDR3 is TGCGCCAGCAGCTTGGAGGGGACTAGCGGGGGAGAGACCCAGTACTTC.

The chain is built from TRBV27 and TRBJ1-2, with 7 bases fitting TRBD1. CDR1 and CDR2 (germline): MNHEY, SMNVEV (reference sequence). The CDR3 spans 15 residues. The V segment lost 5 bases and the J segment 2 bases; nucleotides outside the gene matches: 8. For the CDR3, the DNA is TGTGCCAGCAGTCTCGGGACAGTCCCCAACTATGGCTACACCTTC. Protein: CASSLGTVPNYGYTF.

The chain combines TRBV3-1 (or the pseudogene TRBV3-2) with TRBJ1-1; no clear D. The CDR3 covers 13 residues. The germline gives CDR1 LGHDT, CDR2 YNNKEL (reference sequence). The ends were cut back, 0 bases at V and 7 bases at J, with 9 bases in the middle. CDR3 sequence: CASSQDRPLEAFF. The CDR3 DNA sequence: TGTGCCAGCAGCCAAGATAGGCCCCTTGAAGCTTTCTTT.

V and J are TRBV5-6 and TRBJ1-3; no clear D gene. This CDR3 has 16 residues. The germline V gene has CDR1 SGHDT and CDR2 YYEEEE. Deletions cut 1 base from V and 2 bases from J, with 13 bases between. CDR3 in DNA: TGTGCCAGCAGCTTGAATGGACGGTTTACTGGAAACACCATATATTTT. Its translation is CASSLNGRFTGNTIYF.

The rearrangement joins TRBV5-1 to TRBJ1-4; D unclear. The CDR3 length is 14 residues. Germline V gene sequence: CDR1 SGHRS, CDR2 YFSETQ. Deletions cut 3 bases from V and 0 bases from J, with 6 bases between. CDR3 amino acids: CASSSSATNEKLFF. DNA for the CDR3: TGCGCCAGCAGCTCTAGTGCAACTAATGAAAAACTGTTTTTT.

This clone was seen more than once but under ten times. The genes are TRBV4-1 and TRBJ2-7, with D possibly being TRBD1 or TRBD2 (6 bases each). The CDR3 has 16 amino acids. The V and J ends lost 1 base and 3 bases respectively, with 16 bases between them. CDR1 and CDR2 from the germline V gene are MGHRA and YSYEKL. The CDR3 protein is CASSQVRVGGYYEQYF. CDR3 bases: TGCGCCAGCAGCCAAGTAAGGGTGGGGGGCTACTACGAGCAGTACTTC.

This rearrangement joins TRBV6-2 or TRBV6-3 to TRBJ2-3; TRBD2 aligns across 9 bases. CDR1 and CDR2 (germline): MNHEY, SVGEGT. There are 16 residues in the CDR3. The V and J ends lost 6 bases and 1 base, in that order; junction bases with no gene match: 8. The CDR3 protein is CASSRARGGGTDTQYF. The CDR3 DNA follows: TGTGCCAGCAGCAGGGCGCGGGGGGGTGGCACAGATACGCAGTATTTT.

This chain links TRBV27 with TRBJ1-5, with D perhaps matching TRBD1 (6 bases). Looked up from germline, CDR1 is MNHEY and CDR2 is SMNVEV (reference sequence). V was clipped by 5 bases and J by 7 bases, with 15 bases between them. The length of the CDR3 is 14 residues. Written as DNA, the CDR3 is TGTGCCAGCAGTCCCCCGACAGGCGGCCAGCCCCAGCATTTT. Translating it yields CASSPPTGGQPQHF.

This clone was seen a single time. The CDR3 protein is CAWRKWGQTGELFF. In DNA, the CDR3 is TGTGCCTGGAGGAAATGGGGACAGACCGGGGAGCTGTTTTTT. The chain is built from TRBV30 and TRBJ2-2, with 7 bases that match TRBD1. CDR1 GTSNPN and CDR2 SVGIG come from the germline V gene (reference sequence). With 3 bases clipped from V and 5 bases from J, the junction kept 6 bases outside the gene matches. The CDR3 length is 14 residues.

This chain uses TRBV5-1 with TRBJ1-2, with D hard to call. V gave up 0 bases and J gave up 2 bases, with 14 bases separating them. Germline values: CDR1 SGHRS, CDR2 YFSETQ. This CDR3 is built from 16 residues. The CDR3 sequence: CASSLGPGDLNYGYTF. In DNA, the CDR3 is TGCGCCAGCAGCTTGGGGCCTGGGGATCTAAACTATGGCTACACCTTC. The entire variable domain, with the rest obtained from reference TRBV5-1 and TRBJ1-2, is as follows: KAGVTQTPRYLIKTRGQQVTLSCSPISGHRSVSWYQQTPGQGLQFLFEYFSETQRNKGNFPGRFSGRQFSNSRSEMNVSTLELGDSALYLCASSLGPGDLNYGYTFGSGTRLTVV.